Listed below are T cell receptor beta chains from one sample, sequenced in a study of blood T cell repertoires in COVID-19. Only in-frame clones appear in the TCRdb table, and some are missing; sequencing was by immunoSEQ multiplex PCR. This table holds approximately 150,000 clones, about 85% found once. Sequenced input: peripheral blood. The receptors were gathered from a human donor in a cohort sampled during active COVID-19. The CDR3 runs from the conserved cysteine through the conserved F or W. D genes are given only for firm matches. Size tells how often a clone was seen (once, few, many) or the class of an expanded clone, and some rows leave it out.

V: TRBV5-5; D: TRBD1; J: TRBJ1-2; size: once; DNA: TGTGCCAGCAGCTTGAGGGGACAGGGGGGATATGGCTACACCTTC; CDR3: CASSLRGQGGYGYTF
V: TRBV5-1; D: .; J: TRBJ2-1; size: .; DNA: TGCGCCAGCAGCTTGGGTTTGAGGTCCTACAATGAGCAGTTCTTC; CDR3: CASSLGLRSYNEQFF
V: TRBV3-1/TRBV3-2; D: .; J: TRBJ1-3; size: .; DNA: TGTGCCAGCAGCCAATTCGACAGGATAGGCTCTGGAAACACCATATATTTT; CDR3: CASSQFDRIGSGNTIYF
V: TRBV28; D: .; J: TRBJ1-5; size: .; DNA: TGTGCCAGCAGTTTATTTAACAGGGCTCGCAATCAGCCCCAGCATTTT; CDR3: CASSLFNRARNQPQHF
V: TRBV6-2/TRBV6-3; D: TRBD2; J: TRBJ2-3; size: .; DNA: TGTGCCAGCAGTGTCGGACTAGCGGGAGTTGGGGATACGCAGTATTTT; CDR3: CASSVGLAGVGDTQYF
V: TRBV29-1; D: .; J: TRBJ1-1; size: few; DNA: TGCAGCGCGAGGTTAGGGGGTAACACTGAAGCTTTCTTT; CDR3: CSARLGGNTEAFF
V: TRBV2; D: .; J: TRBJ1-2; size: .; DNA: TGTGCCAGCAGGGGAGGGAATGGCTACACCTTC; CDR3: CASRGGNGYTF
V: TRBV7-2; D: TRBD2; J: TRBJ2-1; size: few; DNA: TGTGCCAGCAGCTTAGCTCCTGTGGCGGGAGGACATGAGCAGTTCTTC; CDR3: CASSLAPVAGGHEQFF
V: TRBV15; D: .; J: TRBJ2-7; size: .; DNA: TGTGCCACCAGCAGAGATCGTTATCTTGGCCCTTCCTACGAGCAGTACTTC; CDR3: CATSRDRYLGPSYEQYF
V: TRBV3-1/TRBV3-2; D: TRBD1; J: TRBJ1-6; size: once; DNA: TGTGCCAGCGGGACCGGGACAGGGGGCTCCTATAATTCACCCCTCCACTTT; CDR3: CASGTGTGGSYNSPLHF
V: TRBV14; D: .; J: TRBJ2-1; size: .; DNA: TGTGCCAGCAGCCAACTGGCGGGACGGTACTACAATGAGCAGTTCTTC; CDR3: CASSQLAGRYYNEQFF
V: TRBV27; D: .; J: TRBJ1-5; size: .; DNA: TGTGCCAGCAGTTTCAAAGGGGCGGATCAGCCCCAGCATTTT; CDR3: CASSFKGADQPQHF
V: TRBV27; D: .; J: TRBJ1-1; size: .; DNA: TGTGCCAGCAGCCGCCGACGGGGGAGCACTGAAGCTTTCTTT; CDR3: CASSRRRGSTEAFF
V: TRBV3-1/TRBV3-2; D: .; J: TRBJ1-1; size: .; DNA: TGTGCCAGCAGCTCAAGAGAGAGGGTCACTGAAGCTTTCTTT; CDR3: CASSSRERVTEAFF
V: TRBV4-2; D: TRBD1; J: TRBJ1-6; size: .; DNA: TGTGCCAGCAGCCCACGACAGGGGGCTGCTAATTCACCCCTCCACTTT; CDR3: CASSPRQGAANSPLHF
V: TRBV11-2; D: TRBD1; J: TRBJ1-2; size: few; DNA: TGTGCCAGCAGCCTACCGGGACAGGGGGCGGGTGGCTACACCTTC; CDR3: CASSLPGQGAGGYTF
V: TRBV12-2; D: .; J: TRBJ2-2; size: .; DNA: TGTGCAAGTCGCTTAGTCCCGCGGGGTACGAACACCGGGGAGCTGTTTTTT; CDR3: CASRLVPRGTNTGELFF
V: TRBV19; D: TRBD1; J: TRBJ2-7; size: .; DNA: TGTGCCAGTAGCAAAAACAGGGGCCACGAGCAGTACTTC; CDR3: CASSKNRGHEQYF
V: TRBV23-1; D: .; J: TRBJ1-2; size: .; DNA: TGCGCCAGCAGTCATTGTCCTTCACAGGGAGCTAACTATGGCTACACCTTC; CDR3: CASSHCPSQGANYGYTF
V: TRBV14; D: .; J: TRBJ2-7; size: .; DNA: TGTGCCAGCAGCCAAGATTTGCGGTCTCACGAGCAGTACTTC; CDR3: CASSQDLRSHEQYF
V: TRBV19; D: TRBD1; J: TRBJ1-6; size: .; DNA: TGTGCCAGTAGTAGGGACAGGGGGCCGTATTCACCCCTCCACTTT; CDR3: CASSRDRGPYSPLHF
V: TRBV29-1; D: TRBD2; J: TRBJ2-5; size: once; DNA: TGCAGCGTTGATCCTAGCGGGGGAAAAGAGACCCAGTACTTC; CDR3: CSVDPSGGKETQYF
V: TRBV2; D: TRBD2; J: TRBJ2-1; size: .; DNA: TGTGCCAGCAAGGCTAGCGGGAGGGAGCAGTTCTTC; CDR3: CASKASGREQFF
V: TRBV29-1; D: TRBD1; J: TRBJ1-1; size: .; DNA: TGCAGTTCCAGACAGGGGCCTGAAGCTTTCTTT; CDR3: CSSRQGPEAFF
V: TRBV7-3; D: TRBD2; J: TRBJ2-2; size: .; DNA: TGTGCCAGCAGCTTAAGCGCTAGCGGGGCCGGGGAGCTGTTTTTT; CDR3: CASSLSASGAGELFF
V: TRBV9; D: TRBD2; J: TRBJ2-7; size: .; DNA: TGTGCCAGCAGCGTAGCGGGACTACCAGACTACGAGCAGTACTTC; CDR3: CASSVAGLPDYEQYF
V: TRBV6-5; D: TRBD2; J: TRBJ2-5; size: .; DNA: TGTGCCAGCAGTTACTCGCCAGCGGGAGGTAGAGAGACCCAGTACTTC; CDR3: CASSYSPAGGRETQYF
V: TRBV11-2; D: TRBD2; J: TRBJ2-7; size: once; DNA: TGTGCCAGCAGCTTAGGAATAGCGGGAGAGTACGAGCAGTACTTC; CDR3: CASSLGIAGEYEQYF
V: TRBV27; D: .; J: TRBJ2-1; size: .; DNA: TGTGCCAGCAGTTTAAACCGCGGGTACAATGAGCAGTTCTTC; CDR3: CASSLNRGYNEQFF
V: TRBV27; D: .; J: TRBJ2-2; size: few; DNA: TGTGCCAGCAGTTTAACCGGGAACGCCGGGGAGCTGTTTTTT; CDR3: CASSLTGNAGELFF
V: TRBV27; D: .; J: TRBJ1-5; size: .; DNA: TGTGCCAGCAGGCTACAGGGTAATCAGCCCCAGCATTTT; CDR3: CASRLQGNQPQHF
V: TRBV5-1; D: TRBD1; J: TRBJ2-5; size: once; DNA: TGCGCCAGCAGGGATCAGGGGGCAGAGACCCAGTACTTC; CDR3: CASRDQGAETQYF
V: TRBV7-9; D: TRBD2; J: TRBJ2-5; size: .; DNA: TGTGCCAGCAGCAAACCCCTAGGGGAGGGGTACCAAGAGACCCAGTACTTC; CDR3: CASSKPLGEGYQETQYF
V: TRBV29-1; D: .; J: TRBJ1-2; size: .; DNA: TGCAGCGTTAGGTCTCACGCAGGGGCCGAACCTTCCTTC; CDR3: CSVRSHAGAEPSF
V: TRBV19; D: .; J: TRBJ2-4; size: .; DNA: TGTGCCAGTAATGGAGGGTGGGGAAACATTCAGTACTTC; CDR3: CASNGGWGNIQYF
V: TRBV11-1; D: .; J: TRBJ1-1; size: .; DNA: TGTGCCAGCACCCTTGACAGTTACCCTGTTCGGGCTTTCTTT; CDR3: CASTLDSYPVRAFF
V: TRBV28; D: TRBD1; J: TRBJ2-3; size: .; DNA: TGTGCCAGCAGGTCCGGGACAGAGTTAGATACGCAGTATTTT; CDR3: CASRSGTELDTQYF
V: TRBV7-3; D: TRBD2; J: TRBJ2-7; size: once; DNA: TGTGCCAGCAGCTTAAGTGGCGCTAGCGGGGTCTACGAGCAGTACTTC; CDR3: CASSLSGASGVYEQYF
V: TRBV24-1; D: .; J: TRBJ1-2; size: once; DNA: TGTGCCACCAGTGAAAGACCCTCTAGGACAGCGAACTATGGCTACACCTTC; CDR3: CATSERPSRTANYGYTF
V: TRBV7-3; D: TRBD2; J: TRBJ2-3; size: .; DNA: TGTGCCAGCAGCCCCGCGGGACTAGCGGGAGAGCAGGGTACGCAGTATTTT; CDR3: CASSPAGLAGEQGTQYF
V: TRBV7-2; D: .; J: TRBJ2-7; size: .; DNA: TGTGCCAGCAGCTTATCTCCTTCCTACGAGCAGTACTTC; CDR3: CASSLSPSYEQYF
V: TRBV19; D: TRBD1; J: TRBJ1-5; size: .; DNA: TGTGCCAGTAGTTTTCAAGGACAGGGTAGTCAGCCCCAGCATTTT; CDR3: CASSFQGQGSQPQHF
V: TRBV28; D: .; J: TRBJ2-1; size: .; DNA: TGTGCCAGCAGCCCGGGGGGCTTCCACAATGAGCAGTTCTTC; CDR3: CASSPGGFHNEQFF
V: TRBV29-1; D: TRBD2; J: TRBJ2-7; size: .; DNA: TGCAGCGTTGATAAGAGCGGGACCTCCTACGAGCAGTACTTC; CDR3: CSVDKSGTSYEQYF
V: TRBV7-8; D: TRBD1; J: TRBJ1-2; size: .; DNA: TGTGCCAGCAGCACCCAAACCGGACAGGGGGGCTACACCTTC; CDR3: CASSTQTGQGGYTF
V: TRBV27; D: .; J: TRBJ2-1; size: .; DNA: TGTGCCAGCTCGCAGGGCTTTCGCTACAATGAGCAGTTCTTC; CDR3: CASSQGFRYNEQFF
V: TRBV2; D: TRBD2; J: TRBJ2-3; size: .; DNA: TGTGCCAGCATGCGGGAGGGCCGAGATACGCAGTATTTT; CDR3: CASMREGRDTQYF
V: TRBV3-1/TRBV3-2; D: .; J: TRBJ2-3; size: .; DNA: TGTGCCAGCAGCCAGCGCGGCATCACAGATACGCAGTATTTT; CDR3: CASSQRGITDTQYF
V: TRBV19; D: .; J: TRBJ2-1; size: .; DNA: TGTGCCAGTAGTATTAGGGCGGGCCGTGGTGAGCAGTTCTTC; CDR3: CASSIRAGRGEQFF
V: TRBV6-5; D: TRBD1; J: TRBJ2-5; size: .; DNA: TGTGCCAGCAGATGGACAGGTGAGGAGACCCAGTACTTC; CDR3: CASRWTGEETQYF
V: TRBV6-5; D: .; J: TRBJ1-4; size: once; DNA: TGTGCCAGCAGTTACGAGAAGAGGGAAAAACTGTTTTTT; CDR3: CASSYEKREKLFF
V: TRBV7-9; D: .; J: TRBJ1-2; size: .; DNA: TGTGCCAGCAGCTTAGGGGCACACCGCCAGGGCTACACCTTC; CDR3: CASSLGAHRQGYTF
V: TRBV5-1; D: .; J: TRBJ2-1; size: .; DNA: TGCGCCAGCAGTGGGGGGAGCTCCTACAATGAGCAGTTCTTC; CDR3: CASSGGSSYNEQFF
V: TRBV7-9; D: .; J: TRBJ1-1; size: .; DNA: TGTGCCAGCAGCTCCCAGGGTGGAATGAACACTGAAGCTTTCTTT; CDR3: CASSSQGGMNTEAFF
V: TRBV5-1; D: TRBD1; J: TRBJ2-6; size: .; DNA: TGCGCCAGCAGCTTGGGGACAGGGCGCGGGGCCAACGTCCTGACTTTC; CDR3: CASSLGTGRGANVLTF
V: TRBV29-1; D: .; J: TRBJ1-2; size: once; DNA: TGCAGCGTTGGGGGCCACTATGGCTACACCTTC; CDR3: CSVGGHYGYTF
V: TRBV4-3; D: TRBD1; J: TRBJ1-2; size: .; DNA: TGCGCCAGCAGCCAAGATAGGGCGGGACAGGCCCGCTTC; CDR3: CASSQDRAGQARF
V: TRBV11-2; D: TRBD2; J: TRBJ2-7; size: .; DNA: TGTGCCAGCAGCTTAGCCTGGAGCGGGAGGCCGGCGGGCGAGCAGTACTTC; CDR3: CASSLAWSGRPAGEQYF
V: TRBV9; D: TRBD2; J: TRBJ2-7; size: .; DNA: TGTGCCAGCAGCGTACTTCCGGGAGGGGGGTCCTACGAGCAGTACTTC; CDR3: CASSVLPGGGSYEQYF
V: TRBV19; D: .; J: TRBJ1-3; size: .; DNA: TGTGCCAGTAGTGAGGAGGGGAGCTCTGGAAACACCATATATTTT; CDR3: CASSEEGSSGNTIYF